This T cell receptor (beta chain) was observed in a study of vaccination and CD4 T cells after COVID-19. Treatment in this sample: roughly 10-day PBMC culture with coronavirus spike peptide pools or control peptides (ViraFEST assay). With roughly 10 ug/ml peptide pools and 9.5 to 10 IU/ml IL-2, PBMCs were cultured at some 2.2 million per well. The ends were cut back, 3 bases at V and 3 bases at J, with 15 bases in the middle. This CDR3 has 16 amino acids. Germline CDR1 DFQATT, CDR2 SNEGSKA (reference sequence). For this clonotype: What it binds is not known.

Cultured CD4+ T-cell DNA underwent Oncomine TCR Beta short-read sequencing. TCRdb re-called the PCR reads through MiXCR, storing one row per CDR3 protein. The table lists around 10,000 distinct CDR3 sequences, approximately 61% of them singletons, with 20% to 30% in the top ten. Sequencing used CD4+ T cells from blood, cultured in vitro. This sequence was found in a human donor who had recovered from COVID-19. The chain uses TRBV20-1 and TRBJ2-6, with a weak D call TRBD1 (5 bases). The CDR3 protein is CSARAQGISGANVLTF. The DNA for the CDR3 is TGCAGTGCTAGGGCCCAGGGCATAAGTGGGGCCAACGTCCTGACTTTC.